The 19 T cell receptor beta chains in this list originate from one sample, sequenced in a study of cytomegalovirus exposure and HLA in healthy donors. Profiling relied on immunoSEQ multiplex PCR, and the TCRdb table lists in-frame clones only, not all of them. The sample yields under 150,000 clones, 84% seen once. Sequenced input: PBMCs. These receptor sequences come from a woman aged 25 to 39 in good health and CMV-seronegative.

The V gene is TRBV19, the J gene TRBJ1-5; the match to TRBD1 covers 8 bases. The CDR3 contains 16 residues. The V segment lost 1 base and the J segment 2 bases; nucleotides outside the gene matches: 4. In germline, CDR1 is LNHDA, CDR2 SQIVND (reference sequence). The CDR3 sequence is CASSIGGQGGNQPQHF. CDR3 sequence (DNA): TGTGCCAGTAGTATAGGTGGACAGGGAGGCAATCAGCCCCAGCATTTT.

Details on this clone: Other DNA variants within this sample encode the same CDR3. The V and J genes are TRBV11-1 and TRBJ1-6; 9 bases align to TRBD1. The germline gives CDR1 SGHAT, CDR2 FQDESV (reference sequence). The CDR3 extends over 14 amino acids. With V trimmed by 5 bases and J by 10 bases, 6 bases remained unmatched. The CDR3 nucleotides read TGTGCCAGCAGCCTCTACAGGGGGCGGTCACCCCTCCACTTT. This translates into CASSLYRGRSPLHF.

V usage is TRBV4-2 and J usage is TRBJ2-2, with 9 bases identical to TRBD2. The trim removed 0 bases at V and 3 bases at J, leaving 5 bases unmatched. Germline CDR1 is LGHNA and CDR2 is YNFKEQ. This CDR3 has 17 residues. Written as DNA, the CDR3 is TGTGCCAGCAGCCAAGATGGTCTAGCGGGGTACACCGGGGAGCTGTTTTTT. Protein sequence: CASSQDGLAGYTGELFF.

The chain combines TRBV2 with TRBJ2-5; D call uncertain. Germline V gene lookup returns CDR1 SNHLY and CDR2 FYNNEI. V was shortened by 5 bases and J by 7 bases, with 20 bases between the two germline ends. This CDR3 has 15 amino acids. CDR3 nucleotide sequence: TGTGCCAGCAGTCGGTCAGTAGCCCACATGGGGACCCAGTACTTC. Protein: CASSRSVAHMGTQYF. Variable domain in full (rest from reference TRBV2 and TRBJ2-5): EPEVTQTPSHQVTQMGQEVILRCVPISNHLYFYWYRQILGQKVEFLVSFYNNEISEKSEIFDDQFSVERPDGSNFTLKIRSTKLEDSAMYFCASSRSVAHMGTQYFGPGTRLLVL.

In its sample, this clone was seen once. The J gene is TRBJ1-6, the V gene TRBV7-2, with 8 nucleotides matching TRBD1. V was clipped by 2 bases and J by 5 bases; unmatched bases: 2. Germline loops: CDR1 SGHTA, CDR2 FQGNSA. The CDR3 length is 15 residues. CDR3 residues: CASSLRDRHNSPLHF. In DNA form, the CDR3 reads TGTGCCAGCAGCTTAAGGGACAGGCATAATTCACCCCTCCACTTT.

The rearrangement joins TRBV11-2 to TRBJ2-7; D is perhaps TRBD2 (6 bases). The CDR3 extends over 11 amino acids. CDR1 and CDR2 from the germline V gene are SGHAT and FQNNGV. Trimming took 10 bases from V and 4 from J, leaving 11 bases between them. Here the CDR3 reads CATGVGYEQYF. The CDR3 nucleotides read TGTGCCACGGGGGTGGGGTACGAGCAGTACTTC.

The genes are TRBV4-1 and TRBJ1-6, with TRBD1 matching 9 bases. CDR1 is MGHRA and CDR2 is YSYEKL in the germline V gene. The CDR3 extends over 15 amino acids. V lost 0 bases and J lost 7; bases outside the gene matches: 1. CDR3: CASSQDGQGNSPLHF. CDR3 bases: TGCGCCAGCAGCCAAGACGGACAGGGGAATTCACCCCTCCACTTT.

The chain has TRBV19 and TRBJ1-6, with D maybe TRBD1 (6 bases). V lost 3 bases and J 9 bases, leaving 15 bases between the germline ends. This CDR3 has 15 amino acids. Germline V gene sequence: CDR1 LNHDA, CDR2 SQIVND (reference sequence). CDR3 region: CASSMAQGWSSPLHF. DNA of the CDR3: TGTGCCAGTAGTATGGCCCAGGGGTGGAGTTCACCCCTCCACTTT. The entire variable domain, with the rest obtained from reference TRBV19 and TRBJ1-6, is as follows: DGGITQSPKYLFRKEGQNVTLSCEQNLNHDAMYWYRQDPGQGLRLIYYSQIVNDFQKGDIAEGYSVSREKKESFPLTVTSAQKNPTAFYLCASSMAQGWSSPLHFGNGTRLTVT.

The chain is built from TRBV27 and TRBJ1-5; D unclear. V was clipped by 6 bases and J by 5 bases, with 11 bases between them. Looked up from germline, CDR1 is MNHEY and CDR2 is SMNVEV (reference sequence). There are 13 residues in the CDR3. CDR3 loop: CASSPRRDQPQHF. The CDR3, as DNA: TGTGCCAGCAGCCCCAGACGGGATCAGCCCCAGCATTTT.

In DNA form, the CDR3 reads TGTGCCAGCAGCTTAGACGGAATGGGGCAGACTAGCACAGATACGCAGTATTTT. It translates to CASSLDGMGQTSTDTQYF. V usage is TRBV7-2 and J usage is TRBJ2-3, with D possibly TRBD1 on 5 matching bases. Trimming cost V 1 base and J 0 bases, with 17 bases left between them. Germline V gene lookup returns CDR1 SGHTA and CDR2 FQGNSA. This CDR3 has 18 residues.

This sequence joins TRBV2 and TRBJ1-2; D not resolved. The germline V gene encodes CDR1 SNHLY and CDR2 FYNNEI. This CDR3 region has 15 residues. V was clipped by 1 base and J by 0 bases, with 9 bases between them. As DNA, the CDR3 is TGTGCCAGCAGTGAAGACAGACATCCTAACTATGGCTACACCTTC. It specifies CASSEDRHPNYGYTF.

The V call is TRBV6-6, the J call TRBJ2-7; 7 bases are a match to TRBD1. This CDR3 is 13 amino acids long. Germline V gene sequence: CDR1 MNHNY, CDR2 SVGAGI (reference sequence). The V and J ends lost 7 bases and 3 bases, in that order; junction bases with no gene match: 6. The CDR3 DNA reads as TGTGCCAGCACCCATTGGGACAGCTACGAGCAGTACTTC. Translation: CASTHWDSYEQYF.

This clone occurred once. The V call is TRBV11-2, the J call TRBJ2-7; the match to TRBD2 covers 9 bases. The CDR3 extends over 15 amino acids. V shed 2 bases and J 2 bases; nucleotides not matched to a gene: 4. Germline V gives CDR1 SGHAT, CDR2 FQNNGV. This CDR3 is CASSLLSSGAYEQYF. CDR3 sequence (DNA): TGTGCCAGCAGCTTACTGTCTAGCGGGGCCTACGAGCAGTACTTC.

As regards this clone: A read error may account for a junction end that differs from germline. The chain links TRBV2 to TRBJ2-3; the match to TRBD2 covers 16 bases. The CDR3 consists of 15 residues. Looked up from germline, CDR1 is SNHLY and CDR2 is FYNNEI. The CDR3 nucleotides read TGTGCCACGGGACTAGCGGGGGGGGTCACAAATACGCAGTATTTT. It encodes CATGLAGGVTNTQYF.

The V call is TRBV6-5, the J call TRBJ1-5; D unclear. This CDR3 contains 11 residues. Per germline, CDR1 MNHEY and CDR2 SVGAGI. V shed 0 bases and J shed 8 bases, with 2 bases lying between them. The CDR3 here is CASSYSKPQHF. CDR3 in DNA: TGTGCCAGCAGTTACTCTAAGCCCCAGCATTTT.

There are a few counts of this clone. This chain links TRBV5-1 with TRBJ1-1; possible D gene TRBD1, 6 bases. V was pared by 4 bases and J by 5 bases, with 18 bases between. The CDR3 has 15 residues. Per the germline V gene, CDR1 is SGHRS and CDR2 is YFSETQ. This chain's CDR3 is CASSRSAGVSTEAFF. The CDR3 region has the DNA TGCGCCAGCAGCAGAAGCGCAGGGGTGTCGACTGAAGCTTTCTTT.

The chain couples TRBV19 to TRBJ1-2; a possible D gene is TRBD1 (6 bases). The germline V gene has CDR1 LNHDA and CDR2 SQIVND (reference sequence). There are 14 residues in the CDR3. Trimming removed 10 bases at V and 7 bases at J, with 22 bases between. The CDR3 loop reads CATTFSVAGAGYTF. CDR3 DNA: TGTGCCACGACCTTTTCGGTTGCAGGGGCTGGCTACACCTTC.

This clone was seen ten or more times. Within the sample, other DNA sequences also encode this same CDR3. This chain joins TRBV10-3 and TRBJ2-7, with TRBD1 identical over 8 bases. V shed 3 bases and J 2 bases; nucleotides not matched to a gene: 6. The CDR3 runs 15 residues. Germline CDR1 reads ENHRY; CDR2 reads SYGVKD. CDR3 amino acids: CAISDQRTGTYEQYF. CDR3 nucleotide sequence: TGTGCCATCAGTGACCAGAGGACAGGGACCTACGAGCAGTACTTC.

The gene calls are TRBV6-6 and TRBJ2-7; possible D gene TRBD2, 5 bases. The germline V and J ends were trimmed by 2 bases and 4 bases, with 15 bases remaining between them. Germline V gene sequence: CDR1 MNHNY, CDR2 SVGAGI (reference sequence). The CDR3 loop spans 15 amino acids. The CDR3 sequence: CASSYPGIRLYEQYF. The CDR3 DNA sequence: TGTGCCAGCAGTTACCCCGGGATCCGACTATACGAGCAGTACTTC.